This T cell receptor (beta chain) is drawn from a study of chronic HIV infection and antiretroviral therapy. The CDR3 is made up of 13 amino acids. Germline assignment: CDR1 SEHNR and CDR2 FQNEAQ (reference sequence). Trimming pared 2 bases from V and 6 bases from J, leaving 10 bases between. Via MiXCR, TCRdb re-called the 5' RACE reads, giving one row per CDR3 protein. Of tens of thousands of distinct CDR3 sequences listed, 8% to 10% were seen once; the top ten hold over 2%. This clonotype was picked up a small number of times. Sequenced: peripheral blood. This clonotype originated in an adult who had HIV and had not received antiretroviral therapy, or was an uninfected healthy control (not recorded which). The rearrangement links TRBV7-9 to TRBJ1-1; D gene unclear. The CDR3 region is CASSLSQFSEAFF. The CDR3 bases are TGTGCCAGCAGCTTATCCCAATTCTCTGAAGCTTTCTTT.